What follows is one TCR beta chain and its context. This clonotype has at least ten counts. Its antigen specificity is not known. Base qualities are not provided; no much larger clone lies one nucleotide away. Expansion of CD8+CD57+ cells had been shown by flow cytometry in the patients chosen for sequencing. Severe acquired aplastic anemia was diagnosed in all patients according to International Study of Aplastic Anemia and Agranulocytosis and Camitta criteria. No therapy had been received by the patients at the time of blood sampling. TCR repertoires of sorted CD4+ and CD8+ blood T cells from severe aplastic anemia patients and healthy subjects were deep-sequenced in the study. In the USA, patient enrollment took place under clinicaltrials.gov protocols 00001620, 01623167, 00001397, 00071045, 00081523 and 00961064. Ficoll-Paque density gradient centrifugation was used to isolate peripheral blood mononuclear cells. CD4+ and CD8+ T cells were sorted by FACS or magnetic beads before DNA extraction.

The data belong to a study of CD8+CD57+ T cells in acquired aplastic anemia (dated by TCRdb to between 2018 and 2020). At the level of the whole study: On average, sorted CD4+ and CD8+ cells yielded around 3.5 ug of extracted DNA, with a range of about 0.17 to 27.4 ug. CD8+CD57+ expansion was defined as frequency above the mean frequency observed in healthy subjects.

Broad study findings and their caveats: Patients and healthy controls showed no significant difference in CD8+ Simpson's diversity (P=0.060). Roughly 29 CD8+ CDR3 sequences were found in both patients and controls but appeared to be highly expressed in patients and within the immunodominant clones of the patients.

Genomic DNA served as template for TCR beta VDJ combination and CDR3 sequence profiling. An Illumina HiSeq 2000 was the platform used for TCR repertoire sequencing. In the paper's pipeline: Repertoires were assessed using TRBV/TRBJ rearrangement plots, CDR3 size and DJ length profiles, and Simpson's diversity index. Whichever DNA sequence was most abundant in the deep sequencing data was defined as the immunodominant clone. CDR3 amino acid sequences were checked for sharing between subjects and were compared against published repertoires and the VDJdb database. TCRdb reanalyzed the raw reads on its own, using fastp at Q25 for trimming and MiXCR for clone calling, and kept in-frame beta chains. Identical CDR3 protein sequences are pooled into one entry, listed with their most common genes and DNA. It is TCRdb's table, rather than the study itself, that gives the V and J calls and clone size. This sample lists about 160,000 distinct CDR3 sequences; 45% to 55% were detected once. The ten largest account for roughly 2.8% of the sample.

The sequence came from a human donor with aplastic anemia. Input material: sorted CD4+, CD8+, or CD8+CD57+ T cells (not recorded which) from PBMCs.

The CDR3 protein sequence reads: CASSDPGTVNTEAFF. Read as DNA, the sequence is TGTGCCAGCAGTGACCCCGGGACGGTAAACACTGAAGCTTTCTTT. The rearrangement combines TRBV6-1 with TRBJ1-1, and the D gene may be TRBD1, 5 bases matching. CDR1 MNHNS and CDR2 SASEGT were looked up in the germline V gene. The CDR3 spans 15 residues, from the cysteine through the phenylalanine. CDR3 DNA only is kept here, 45 bases in frame from base 1. V loses 3 bases of germline sequence and J loses 2 bases, and the interval between the two ends is 13 bases.